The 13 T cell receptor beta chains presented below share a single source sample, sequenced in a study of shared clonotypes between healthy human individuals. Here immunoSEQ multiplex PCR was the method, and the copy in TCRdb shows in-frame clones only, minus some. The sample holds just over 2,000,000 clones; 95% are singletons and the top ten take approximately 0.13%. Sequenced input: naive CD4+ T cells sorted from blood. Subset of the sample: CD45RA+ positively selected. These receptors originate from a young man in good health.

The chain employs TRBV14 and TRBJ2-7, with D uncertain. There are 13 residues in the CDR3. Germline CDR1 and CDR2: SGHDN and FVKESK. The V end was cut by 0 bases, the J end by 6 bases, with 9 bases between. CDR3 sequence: CASSQDRRVEQYF. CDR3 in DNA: TGTGCCAGCAGCCAAGATCGCCGTGTCGAGCAGTACTTC.

This chain's CDR3 is CASSATGSNEQYF. In DNA form, the CDR3 reads TGTGCCAGCAGCGCGACAGGGTCCAACGAGCAGTACTTC. The chain has TRBV11-2 and TRBJ2-7; 7 bases map to TRBD1. CDR3 size: 13 residues. Unmatched junction bases numbered 6, after V lost 5 bases and J lost 5 bases. Germline loops: CDR1 SGHAT, CDR2 FQNNGV. The variable domain in full, with the rest retrieved from reference TRBV11-2 and TRBJ2-7, is EAGVAQSPRYKIIEKRQSVAFWCNPISGHATLYWYQQILGQGPKLLIQFQNNGVVDDSQLPKDRFSAERLKGVDSTLKIQPAKLEDSAVYLCASSATGSNEQYFGPGTRLTVT.

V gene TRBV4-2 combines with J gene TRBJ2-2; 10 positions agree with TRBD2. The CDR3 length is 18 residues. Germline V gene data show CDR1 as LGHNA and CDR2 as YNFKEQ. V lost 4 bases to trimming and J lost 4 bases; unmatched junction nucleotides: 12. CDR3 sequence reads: CASSREVLAGRGTGELFF. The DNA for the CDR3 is TGTGCCAGCAGCCGAGAGGTACTAGCGGGGAGGGGCACCGGGGAGCTGTTTTTT.

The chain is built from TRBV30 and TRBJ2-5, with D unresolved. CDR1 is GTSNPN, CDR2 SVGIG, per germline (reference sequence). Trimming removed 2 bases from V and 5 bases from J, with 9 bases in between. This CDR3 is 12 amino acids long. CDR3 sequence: CAWSRMAETQYF. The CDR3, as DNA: TGTGCCTGGAGTCGGATGGCGGAGACCCAGTACTTC.

The DNA of the CDR3 is TGTGCCAGCAGTGCATTACAGGGCCTCGAGCAGTACTTC. This encodes CASSALQGLEQYF. The V and J genes are TRBV2 and TRBJ2-7; TRBD1 might be the D (6 bases). The CDR3 contains 13 residues. Trimming took off 4 bases at V and 6 bases at J, with 13 bases between the two ends. Per germline, CDR1 SNHLY and CDR2 FYNNEI.

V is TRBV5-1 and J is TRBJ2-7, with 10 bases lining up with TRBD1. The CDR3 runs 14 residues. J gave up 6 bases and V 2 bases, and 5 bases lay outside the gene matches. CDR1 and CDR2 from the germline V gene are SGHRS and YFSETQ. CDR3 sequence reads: CASSLRDRGREQYF. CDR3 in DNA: TGCGCCAGCAGCTTACGGGACAGGGGTCGCGAGCAGTACTTC.

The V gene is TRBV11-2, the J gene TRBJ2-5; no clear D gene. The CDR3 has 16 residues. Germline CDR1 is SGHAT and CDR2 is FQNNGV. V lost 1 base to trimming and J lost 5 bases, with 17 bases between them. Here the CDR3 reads CASSLGPGRISETQYF. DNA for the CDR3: TGTGCCAGCAGCTTAGGACCTGGGCGGATAAGTGAGACCCAGTACTTC.

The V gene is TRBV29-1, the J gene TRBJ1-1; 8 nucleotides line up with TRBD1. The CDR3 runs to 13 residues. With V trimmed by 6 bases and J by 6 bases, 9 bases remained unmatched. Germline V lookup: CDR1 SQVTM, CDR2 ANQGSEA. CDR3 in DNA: TGCAGCGTCGGACAGGGAAAGTCAGCTGAAGCTTTCTTT. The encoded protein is CSVGQGKSAEAFF.

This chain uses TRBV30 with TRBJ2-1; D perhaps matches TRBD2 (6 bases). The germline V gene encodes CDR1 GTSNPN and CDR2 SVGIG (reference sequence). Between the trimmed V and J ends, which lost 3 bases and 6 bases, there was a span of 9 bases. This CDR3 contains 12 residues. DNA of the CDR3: TGTGCCTGGAGGTATAGCGGCAATGAGCAGTTCTTC. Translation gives CAWRYSGNEQFF.

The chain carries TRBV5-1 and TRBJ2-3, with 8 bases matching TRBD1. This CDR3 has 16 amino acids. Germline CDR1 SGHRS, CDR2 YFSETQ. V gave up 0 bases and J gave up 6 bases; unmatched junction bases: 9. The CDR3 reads CASSLGTGRSGDTQYF. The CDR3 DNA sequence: TGCGCCAGCAGCTTGGGGACAGGGAGGTCCGGGGATACGCAGTATTTT.

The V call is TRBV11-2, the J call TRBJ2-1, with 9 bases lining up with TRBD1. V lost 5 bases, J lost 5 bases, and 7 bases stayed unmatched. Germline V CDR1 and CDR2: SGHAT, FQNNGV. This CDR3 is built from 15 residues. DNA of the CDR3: TGTGCCAGCAGCGCAACAGGGGGCGCAGACAATGAGCAGTTCTTC. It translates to CASSATGGADNEQFF.

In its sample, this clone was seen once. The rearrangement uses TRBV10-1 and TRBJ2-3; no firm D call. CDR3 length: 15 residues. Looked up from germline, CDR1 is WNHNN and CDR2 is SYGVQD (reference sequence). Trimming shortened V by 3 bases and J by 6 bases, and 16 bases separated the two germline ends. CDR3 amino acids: CASSESSLGFDTQYF. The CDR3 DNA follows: TGCGCCAGCAGTGAATCTAGTCTAGGTTTCGATACGCAGTATTTT.

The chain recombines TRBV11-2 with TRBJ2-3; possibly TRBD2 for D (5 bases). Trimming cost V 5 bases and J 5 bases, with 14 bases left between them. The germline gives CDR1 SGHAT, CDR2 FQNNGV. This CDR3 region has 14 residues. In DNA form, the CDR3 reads TGTGCCAGCAGCCCTGGGCCAAGCGGAGATACGCAGTATTTT. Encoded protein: CASSPGPSGDTQYF.